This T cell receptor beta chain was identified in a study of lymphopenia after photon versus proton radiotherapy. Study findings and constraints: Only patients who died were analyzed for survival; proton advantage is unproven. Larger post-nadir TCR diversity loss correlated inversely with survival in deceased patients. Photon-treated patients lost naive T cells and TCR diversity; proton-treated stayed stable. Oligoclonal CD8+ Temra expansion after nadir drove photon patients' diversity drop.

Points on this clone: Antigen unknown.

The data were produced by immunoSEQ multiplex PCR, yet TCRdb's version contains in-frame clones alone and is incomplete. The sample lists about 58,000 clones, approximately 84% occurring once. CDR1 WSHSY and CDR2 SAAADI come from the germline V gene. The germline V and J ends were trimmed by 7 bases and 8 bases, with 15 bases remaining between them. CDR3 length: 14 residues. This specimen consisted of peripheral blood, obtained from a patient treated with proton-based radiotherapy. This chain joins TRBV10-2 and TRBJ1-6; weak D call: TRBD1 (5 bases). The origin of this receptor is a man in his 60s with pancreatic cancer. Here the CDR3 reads CASTVEGRDSPLHF. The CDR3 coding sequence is TGCGCCAGCACCGTTGAGGGGCGGGATTCACCCCTCCACTTT.